Listed here are 7 T cell receptor beta chains from one sample, sequenced in a study of PD-1 blockade in classical Hodgkin lymphoma. Sequencing was performed with immunoSEQ multiplex PCR; in TCRdb, only in-frame clones are kept and a portion is missing. The sample has 25,000 to 35,000 clones; 70% to 90% are singletons. All patients experienced relapse after autologous stem cell transplantation, and brentuximab vedotin exposure was variable. Specimen: peripheral blood mononuclear cells (PBMCs), collected before the second cycle of nivolumab. These receptors came from a human donor with classical Hodgkin lymphoma.

The chain uses TRBV7-8 and TRBJ1-3, with D possibly being TRBD1 (5 bases). The CDR3 is 16 residues long. Trimming cost V 5 bases and J 0 bases, with 14 bases left between them. CDR1 and CDR2 from the germline V gene are SGHVS and FQNEAQ. The CDR3 region is CASSTGLPSSGNTIYF. The CDR3 region has the DNA TGTGCCAGCAGCACGGGACTTCCCAGCTCTGGAAACACCATATATTTT.

The rearrangement joins TRBV27 to TRBJ1-4; possible D gene TRBD1, 6 bases. The CDR3 is 15 amino acids. V dropped 7 bases and J dropped 4 bases, with 16 bases sitting between them. CDR1 MNHEY and CDR2 SMNVEV come from the germline V gene (reference sequence). The chain's CDR3 is CASNLLGGFNEKLFF. Here the CDR3 DNA reads TGTGCCAGCAATTTGTTAGGGGGGTTTAATGAAAAACTGTTTTTT.

This clone has only one observation. The chain employs TRBV11-3 and TRBJ1-1, with D unresolved. Per the germline V gene, CDR1 is SGHNT and CDR2 is YENEEA. Trimming stripped 5 bases from V and 0 bases from J, with 16 bases between. This CDR3 is 16 amino acids long. As DNA, the CDR3 is TGTGCCAGCAGCACCCCCCGGAACGAAATGAACACTGAAGCTTTCTTT. The encoded protein is CASSTPRNEMNTEAFF.

The rearrangement joins TRBV18 to TRBJ1-2; tentative D call: TRBD1 (5 bases). V lost 3 bases, J lost 2 bases, and 7 bases lay in between. The CDR3 extends over 13 amino acids. In germline, CDR1 is KGHSH, CDR2 LQKENI. The CDR3 nucleotides are TGTGCCAGCTCACCGACAGACAACTATGGCTACACCTTC. It encodes CASSPTDNYGYTF.

This clone was seen more than once but under ten times. The rearrangement uses TRBV6-1 and TRBJ2-5, with D perhaps being TRBD1 or TRBD2 (6 bases each). Germline-derived CDR1 and CDR2 are MNHNS and SASEGT. The CDR3 is 13 residues long. V was clipped by 8 bases and J by 4 bases, with 14 bases between them. This chain's CDR3 is CASGPRGLETQYF. The CDR3 DNA is TGTGCCAGCGGCCCCAGGGGACTAGAGACCCAGTACTTC.

The chain has TRBV5-1 and TRBJ2-1; TRBD2 agrees at 11 bases. The CDR3 is made up of 16 amino acids. V was pared by 0 bases and J by 9 bases, with 8 bases of the junction left unmatched. In germline, CDR1 is SGHRS, CDR2 YFSETQ. The DNA for the CDR3 is TGCGCCAGCAGCTTGGAATTTAGCGGGAGGGGAAGTGAGCAGTTCTTC. Its protein is CASSLEFSGRGSEQFF.

The rearrangement joins TRBV28 to TRBJ1-1, with unresolved D. The ends were cut back, 5 bases at V and 3 bases at J, with 7 bases in the middle. The CDR3 has 12 amino acids. Germline V CDR1 and CDR2: MDHEN, SYDVKM. The CDR3 reads CASSRAYTEAFF. The CDR3 bases are TGTGCCAGCAGTAGGGCCTACACTGAAGCTTTCTTT. Based on the CDR3 plus reference TRBV28 and TRBJ1-1, the full variable domain is DVKVTQSSRYLVKRTGEKVFLECVQDMDHENMFWYRQDPGLGLRLIYFSYDVKMKEKGDIPEGYSVSREKKERFSLILESASTNQTSMYLCASSRAYTEAFFGQGTRLTVV.